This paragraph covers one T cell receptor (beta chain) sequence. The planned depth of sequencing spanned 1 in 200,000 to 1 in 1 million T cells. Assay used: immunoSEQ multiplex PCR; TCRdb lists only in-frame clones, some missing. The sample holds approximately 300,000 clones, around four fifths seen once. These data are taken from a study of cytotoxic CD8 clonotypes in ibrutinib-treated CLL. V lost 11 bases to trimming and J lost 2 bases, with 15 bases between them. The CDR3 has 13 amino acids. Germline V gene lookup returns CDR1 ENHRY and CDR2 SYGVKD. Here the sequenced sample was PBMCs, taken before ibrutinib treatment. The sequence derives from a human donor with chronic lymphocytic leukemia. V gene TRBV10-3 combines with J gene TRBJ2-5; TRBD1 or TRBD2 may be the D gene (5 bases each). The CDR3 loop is CAAAIGAQETQYF. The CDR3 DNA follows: TGTGCCGCCGCGATCGGGGCACAAGAGACCCAGTACTTC.